The rows below give T cell receptor beta chains drawn from one sample of a study of blood T cells in healthy people across ages. TCRdb re-derived calls from the 5' RACE reads in MiXCR, one entry per CDR3 protein. The table has 1.8 million or so distinct CDR3 sequences, around 42% seen once. The sample consisted of blood. The source of these receptors is a human donor in good health. Each CDR3 is given with its conserved first and last residue. A D gene is named only where the DNA matches it firmly. Only part of the rows carry a size: once, few, many, or a class if the clone is expanded.

>15|TRBV24-1|few|TRBJ2-3|TRBD2
CATSDPRTSADTQYF
TGTGCCACCAGTGATCCTCGGACTAGCGCAGATACGCAGTATTTT
>16|TRBV6-5|-|TRBJ2-5|TRBD2
CASSYFQAGGQETQYF
TGTGCCAGCAGTTACTTTCAAGCGGGGGGGCAGGAGACCCAGTACTTC
>15|TRBV6-2/TRBV6-3|-|TRBJ2-5|-
CASSLSEYREETQYF
TGTGCCAGCAGCCTATCCGAGTATAGGGAAGAGACCCAGTACTTC
>17|TRBV9|-|TRBJ2-6|-
CASSVGTVGSGANVLTF
TGTGCCAGCAGCGTAGGGACAGTCGGCTCTGGGGCCAACGTCCTGACTTTC
>15|TRBV9|few|TRBJ2-3|TRBD2
CASSARDYGLDTQYF
TGTGCCAGCAGCGCCCGGGACTACGGATTAGATACGCAGTATTTT
>14|TRBV20-1|few|TRBJ2-7|-
CSAIGTASSYEQYF
TGCAGTGCTATTGGGACGGCCAGCTCCTACGAGCAGTACTTC
>16|TRBV5-1|few|TRBJ2-5|TRBD2
CASSLVTSFGQETQYF
TGCGCCAGCAGCTTGGTGACTAGCTTTGGGCAAGAGACCCAGTACTTC
>15|TRBV7-8|few|TRBJ2-1|TRBD2
CASSQSGGASNEQFF
TGTGCCAGCAGCCAGAGCGGGGGGGCTTCTAATGAGCAGTTCTTC
>15|TRBV5-4|-|TRBJ2-7|TRBD1
CASSPGGQDSYEQYF
TGTGCCAGCAGCCCAGGGGGACAGGATTCCTACGAGCAGTACTTC
>15|TRBV11-1|-|TRBJ2-5|-
CASSLWVSSPTEQYF
TGCGCCAGCAGCTTATGGGTCTCCTCTCCGACAGAGCAGTACTTC
>14|TRBV10-3|-|TRBJ2-7|TRBD1
CATRYGTASYEQYF
TGTGCCACCCGATACGGGACAGCGTCCTACGAGCAGTACTTC
>16|TRBV6-2/TRBV6-3|few|TRBJ1-2|-
CASSYSSRTANYGYTF
TGTGCCAGCAGTTACTCGTCAAGGACAGCGAACTATGGCTACACCTTC
>14|TRBV28|many|TRBJ1-1|-
CASSLWGGNTEAFF
TGTGCCAGCAGTTTATGGGGGGGGAACACTGAAGCTTTCTTT
>13|TRBV20-1|-|TRBJ2-3|-
CSAADTGTDTQYF
TGCAGTGCAGCAGATACAGGCACAGATACGCAGTATTTT
>15|TRBV7-8|few|TRBJ2-7|-
CASSLGLGVSYEQYF
TGTGCCAGCAGCTTGGGGTTGGGGGTCTCCTACGAGCAGTACTTC
>17|TRBV15|-|TRBJ2-1|TRBD2
CATSRATSGGPLNEQFF
TGTGCCACCAGCAGAGCTACTAGCGGGGGGCCTCTCAATGAGCAGTTCTTC
>15|TRBV6-2/TRBV6-3|few|TRBJ1-5|-
CASSYRAGREQPQHF
TGTGCCAGCAGTTATCGGGCAGGGAGGGAGCAGCCCCAGCATTTT
>11|TRBV5-5|-|TRBJ2-7|-
CASSYLGDRFF
TGTGCCAGCAGTTACCTAGGGGATCGGTTCTTC
>16|TRBV6-5|-|TRBJ2-3|-
CASSYGTGYRTDTQYF
TGTGCCAGCAGTTACGGTACAGGCTACCGCACAGATACGCAGTATTTT
>17|TRBV9|-|TRBJ1-1|-
CASSVSSQGQTNTEAFF
TGTGCCAGCAGCGTCTCTTCCCAAGGACAGACGAACACTGAAGCTTTCTTT
>17|TRBV4-3|-|TRBJ2-1|-
CASSQDSPQGFYNEQFF
TGCGCCAGCAGCCAAGATTCCCCGCAGGGCTTTTACAATGAGCAGTTCTTC
>15|TRBV29-1|-|TRBJ2-3|TRBD1
CSVDHRQGSTDTQYF
TGCAGCGTCGACCACCGACAGGGGAGCACAGATACGCAGTATTTT
>12|TRBV30|-|TRBJ2-5|-
CAWSTGVETQYF
TGTGCCTGGAGTACGGGGGTAGAGACCCAGTACTTC
>14|TRBV7-9|many|TRBJ2-7|TRBD2
CASSLGGLAGEQYF
TGTGCCAGCAGCTTAGGGGGACTAGCGGGCGAGCAGTACTTC
>14|TRBV4-3|few|TRBJ1-4|-
CASSQEEGNEKLFF
TGCGCCAGCAGCCAAGAAGAAGGGAATGAAAAACTGTTTTTT
>12|TRBV20-1|-|TRBJ2-4|-
CRATEAKNIQYF
TGCAGGGCTACAGAAGCCAAAAACATTCAGTACTTC
>14|TRBV12-3/TRBV12-4|-|TRBJ1-4|-
CASSLRYGNEKLFF
TGTGCCAGCAGTTTACGCTACGGGAATGAAAAACTGTTTTTT
>16|TRBV25-1|-|TRBJ1-1|-
CASSEYLAAPGAEAFF
TGTGCCAGCAGTGAATATCTCGCAGCTCCTGGGGCTGAAGCTTTCTTT
>15|TRBV27|-|TRBJ2-3|TRBD2
CASSPSGGVRDTQYF
TGTGCCAGCAGTCCTAGCGGGGGGGTCCGGGATACGCAGTATTTT
>17|TRBV29-1|-|TRBJ1-1|TRBD1
CSVAPTGGPGGNTEAFF
TGCAGCGTTGCCCCTACAGGGGGGCCTGGGGGGAACACTGAAGCTTTCTTT
>16|TRBV10-3|few|TRBJ2-1|TRBD2
CAISPPQRGVSNEQFF
TGTGCCATCAGTCCTCCCCAGCGGGGGGTGTCCAATGAGCAGTTCTTC
>16|TRBV4-1|-|TRBJ2-4|TRBD2
CASSQFSGGAGNIQYF
TGCGCCAGCAGCCAGTTTAGCGGGGGGGCGGGAAACATTCAGTACTTC
>12|TRBV6-2/TRBV6-3|-|TRBJ2-1|-
CASSYSEGEQFF
TGTGCCAGCAGTTACTCGGAGGGTGAGCAGTTCTTC
>15|TRBV24-1|few|TRBJ2-1|-
CATSDSGGNRAKQFF
TGTGCCACCAGTGATTCCGGGGGTAACCGCGCCAAGCAGTTCTTC